These T cell receptor beta chains were read from a single sample in a study of T cell changes during pregnancy in multiple sclerosis. Produced via immunoSEQ multiplex PCR; TCRdb's table is partial and in-frame only. The sample includes about 36,000 clones, 93% of them seen just once. This specimen was CD4+ T cells from peripheral blood mononuclear cells, taken in the first trimester of pregnancy. These receptors came from a female donor with multiple sclerosis, enrolled in a pregnancy study. CDR3s include the opening cysteine and the closing phenylalanine or tryptophan. Fields, in order: J gene, V gene, CDR3 protein.

TRBJ2-7 TRBV5-8 CASSLGQPSSYEQYF
TRBJ1-6 TRBV19 CASTLTPGSPLHF
TRBJ1-1 TRBV9 CASSVDPWGGVLPEAFF
TRBJ2-1 TRBV7-9 CASEKSGNEQFF
TRBJ1-4 TRBV28 CASSPGGATNEKLFF
TRBJ1-2 TRBV11-1 CASSLGGLDGYTF
TRBJ2-5 TRBV6-5 CASSLGQREVETQYF
TRBJ1-2 TRBV2 CASRGQGADYGYTF
TRBJ2-5 TRBV4-3 CASSQVTSGGEETQYF
TRBJ1-1 TRBV18 CASSPGQDGEAFF
TRBJ1-1 TRBV11-2 CASSLAGQGAMGTEAFF
TRBJ2-2 TRBV6-5 CASRLGTLKTGELFF
TRBJ2-6 TRBV7-3 CASSSSGANVLTF
TRBJ2-1 TRBV15 CACRLAGYNEQFF
TRBJ1-1 TRBV27 CASSQYRGGNTEAFF
TRBJ1-1 TRBV6-4 CASRRGTLNTEAFF
TRBJ1-1 TRBV25-1 CASSESAPRGNTEAFF
TRBJ2-3 TRBV18 CASSSLDRARDGGNTDTQYF
TRBJ2-4 TRBV5-5 CASSPTTGGNIQYF
TRBJ2-7 TRBV18 CASSLDPGSSYEQYF
TRBJ2-1 TRBV28 CASSLAGVVYNEQFF
TRBJ2-5 TRBV7-2 CASSLRGGETQYF
TRBJ1-6 TRBV5-1 CASSLGQGNSPLHF
TRBJ1-1 TRBV19 CASSRTGGSTEAFF
TRBJ1-5 TRBV6-1 CASSEGQNQPQHF
TRBJ2-7 TRBV6-5 CASGPWVDEQYF
TRBJ1-1 TRBV5-1 CASSRSTGLSTNTEAFF
TRBJ1-2 TRBV5-1 CASSLDRILYGYTF
TRBJ2-1 TRBV2 CASSWAGNNEQFF
TRBJ1-2 TRBV10-2 CASSVQGVYGYTF
TRBJ2-1 TRBV15 CATSWTGGDGDEQFF